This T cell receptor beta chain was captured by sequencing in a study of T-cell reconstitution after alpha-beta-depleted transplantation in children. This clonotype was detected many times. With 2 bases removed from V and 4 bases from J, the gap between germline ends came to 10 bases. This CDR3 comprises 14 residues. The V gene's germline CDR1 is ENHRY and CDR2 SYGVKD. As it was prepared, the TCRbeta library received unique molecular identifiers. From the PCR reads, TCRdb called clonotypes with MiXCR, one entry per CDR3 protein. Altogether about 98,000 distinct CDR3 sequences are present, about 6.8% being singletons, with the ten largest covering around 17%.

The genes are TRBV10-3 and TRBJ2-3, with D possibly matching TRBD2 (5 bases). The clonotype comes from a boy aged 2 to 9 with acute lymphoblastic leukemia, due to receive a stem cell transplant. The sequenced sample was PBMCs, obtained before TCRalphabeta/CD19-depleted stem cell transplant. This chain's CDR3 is CAISEGLRSDTQYF. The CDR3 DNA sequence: TGTGCCATCAGTGAGGGACTTCGCTCAGATACGCAGTATTTT.